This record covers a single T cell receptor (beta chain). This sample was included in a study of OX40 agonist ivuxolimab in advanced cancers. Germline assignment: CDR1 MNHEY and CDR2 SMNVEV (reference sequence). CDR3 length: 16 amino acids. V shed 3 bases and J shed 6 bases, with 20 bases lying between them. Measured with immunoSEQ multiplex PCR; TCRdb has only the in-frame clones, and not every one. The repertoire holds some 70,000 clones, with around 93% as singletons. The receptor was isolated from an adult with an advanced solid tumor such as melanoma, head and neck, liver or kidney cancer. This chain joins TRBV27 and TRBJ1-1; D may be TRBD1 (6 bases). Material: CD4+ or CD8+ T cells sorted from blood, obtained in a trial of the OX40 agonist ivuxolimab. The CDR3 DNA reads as TGTGCCAGCAGTTTGGTCCCACCTCTACAGGGTTCTGAAGCTTTCTTT. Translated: CASSLVPPLQGSEAFF.